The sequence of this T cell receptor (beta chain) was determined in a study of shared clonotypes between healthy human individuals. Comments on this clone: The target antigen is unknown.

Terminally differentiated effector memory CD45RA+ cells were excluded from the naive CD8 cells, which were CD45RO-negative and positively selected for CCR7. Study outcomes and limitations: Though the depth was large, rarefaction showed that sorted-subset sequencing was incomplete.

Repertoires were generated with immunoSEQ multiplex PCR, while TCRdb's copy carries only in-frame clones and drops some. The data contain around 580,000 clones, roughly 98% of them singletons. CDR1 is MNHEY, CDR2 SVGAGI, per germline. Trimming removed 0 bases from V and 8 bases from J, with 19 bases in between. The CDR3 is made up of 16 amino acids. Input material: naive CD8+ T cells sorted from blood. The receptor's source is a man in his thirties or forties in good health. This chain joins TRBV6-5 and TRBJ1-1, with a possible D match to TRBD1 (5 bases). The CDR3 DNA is TGTGCCAGCAGTTACTCGATAGAATGGGGCAGCACCGAAGCTTTCTTT. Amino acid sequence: CASSYSIEWGSTEAFF.